These 12 T cell receptor beta chains came from one sample sequenced in a study of Graves' ophthalmopathy and Graves' hyperthyroidism. TCR beta CDR3 amplification used RNA transcripts. RT-PCR in the first round used HTBI primers; a second-round multiplex PCR followed. From the multiplex PCR reads, TCRdb called clonotypes with MiXCR, one entry per CDR3 protein. The sample records a few hundred thousand distinct CDR3 sequences, 15% being singletons. Input material: peripheral blood. All receptors derive from a woman between 18 and 29 years old with stable Graves' hyperthyroidism.

At least ten counts were recorded for this clonotype. J is TRBJ2-5 and V is TRBV18; 9 nucleotides agree with TRBD2. This CDR3 is built from 16 residues. The germline gives CDR1 KGHSH, CDR2 LQKENI. Trimming at V came to 3 bases and at J to 0 bases, leaving 5 bases not matched to a gene. The CDR3 spells CASSPLAGSYQETQYF. CDR3 DNA: TGTGCCAGCTCACCTCTAGCGGGGTCCTACCAAGAGACCCAGTACTTC. Variable domain in full (rest from reference TRBV18 and TRBJ2-5): NAGVMQNPRHLVRRRGQEARLRCSPMKGHSHVYWYRQLPEEGLKFMVYLQKENIIDESGMPKERFSAEFPKEGPSILRIQQVVRGDSAAYFCASSPLAGSYQETQYFGPGTRLLVL.

This clonotype came up many times. The V and J genes are TRBV19 and TRBJ1-1, with D unclear. Germline V gene lookup returns CDR1 LNHDA and CDR2 SQIVND (reference sequence). Trimming shortened V by 0 bases and J by 8 bases, and 13 bases separated the two germline ends. This CDR3 has 14 residues. The CDR3 here is CASSIDLGIGEAFF. For the CDR3, the DNA is TGTGCCAGTAGTATAGATTTGGGAATCGGAGAAGCTTTCTTT.

This clonotype appeared many times. V and J are TRBV12-3 or TRBV12-4 and TRBJ1-2, with 7 positions matching TRBD1. This CDR3 is built from 16 residues. The V gene end was trimmed by 2 bases and the J gene end by 0 bases; junction bases not matched to a gene: 6. CDR3 sequence reads: CASSLLMGQSNYGYTF. The DNA for the CDR3 is TGTGCCAGCAGTTTACTCATGGGACAGTCTAACTATGGCTACACCTTC.

This clonotype came up many times. The chain recombines TRBV2 with TRBJ1-2; TRBD1 is a possible D gene (5 bases). The V gene's germline CDR1 is SNHLY and CDR2 FYNNEI. The V end was cut by 6 bases, the J end by 0 bases, with 14 bases between. The CDR3 covers 15 residues. The CDR3 bases are TGTGCCAGCAGCGCGCAGGGAGGGTCTAACTATGGCTACACCTTC. It codes for CASSAQGGSNYGYTF.

At least ten counts were recorded for this clonotype. This chain joins TRBV12-3 or TRBV12-4 and TRBJ1-1; maybe TRBD1 (5 bases). With 3 bases removed from V and 3 bases from J, the gap between germline ends came to 14 bases. CDR3 length: 15 amino acids. This CDR3 is CASSFGDRRDTEAFF. The CDR3 DNA follows: TGTGCCAGCAGTTTTGGGGACCGCAGGGACACTGAAGCTTTCTTT.

V and J are TRBV4-1 and TRBJ2-7, with no clear D. V was cut by 4 bases and J by 4 bases, with 8 bases left in between. Germline CDR1 MGHRA, CDR2 YSYEKL. The CDR3 contains 12 residues. CDR3 in amino acids: CASSRTEYEQYF. CDR3 DNA: TGCGCCAGCAGCCGGACCGAATACGAGCAGTACTTC.

This clonotype has a count of ten or more. The chain links TRBV7-3 to TRBJ2-5, with 11 bases that match TRBD2. Germline loops: CDR1 SGHTA, CDR2 FQGTGA. V lost 6 bases to trimming and J lost 7 bases; unmatched junction nucleotides: 7. The CDR3 extends over 14 amino acids. Written as DNA, the CDR3 is TGTGCCAGCAGTCGTAGCGGGGGGGGTTCGACCCAGTACTTC. This codes for CASSRSGGGSTQYF.

In the case of this clonotype: Given a much more abundant clone one base away, this may be a read error. No conserved phenylalanine or tryptophan is present at the end of the CDR3, so a read error is the likely explanation. The genes are TRBV11-3 and TRBJ1-1; 9 bases map to TRBD1. The CDR3 totals 14 residues. Germline assignment: CDR1 SGHNT and CDR2 YENEEA. The junction had 4 bases not matched to a gene; V was cut back by 5 bases and J by 3 bases. CDR3 DNA: TGTGCCAGCAGCAGACAGGGGGAAGACACTGAAGCTTTCGTT. The encoded protein is CASSRQGEDTEAFV.

To note about this clonotype: The missing conserved phenylalanine or tryptophan at the end of this CDR3 makes a read error likely. The chain employs TRBV28 and TRBJ1-1, with D tentatively TRBD1 (5 bases). There are 14 residues in the CDR3. Between the trimmed V and J ends, which lost 6 bases and 5 bases, there was a span of 16 bases. In germline, CDR1 is MDHEN, CDR2 SYDVKM. The CDR3 sequence is CASRDVGGSTEAFV. As DNA, the CDR3 is TGTGCCAGCAGGGACGTTGGGGGTAGTACTGAAGCTTTCGTT.

The table lists this clonotype with many counts. The gene calls are TRBV7-8 and TRBJ1-5; D not resolved. CDR3 size: 16 residues. Germline V gene sequence: CDR1 SGHVS, CDR2 FQNEAQ. V lost 2 bases, J lost 0 bases, and 11 bases lay in between. As DNA, the CDR3 is TGTGCCAGCAGCTTACGTAGAACCGATAGCAATCAGCCCCAGCATTTT. It is translated as CASSLRRTDSNQPQHF.

There are many counts of this clonotype. This chain uses TRBV6-1 with TRBJ2-7; D might be TRBD1 (6 bases). The germline V and J ends were trimmed by 6 bases and 4 bases, with 13 bases remaining between them. This CDR3 spans 13 amino acids. Germline V gene lookup returns CDR1 MNHNS and CDR2 SASEGT. This CDR3 is CASRDTGLYEQYF. CDR3 sequence (DNA): TGTGCCAGCAGGGATACAGGGCTATACGAGCAGTACTTC.

The rearrangement links TRBV12-3 or TRBV12-4 to TRBJ1-1, with a possible D match to TRBD1 (5 bases). The CDR3 consists of 12 residues. Trimming removed 5 bases at V and 5 bases at J, with 9 bases between. CDR3 loop: CASSTGTTEAFF. CDR3 bases: TGTGCCAGCAGTACCGGGACGACTGAAGCTTTCTTT.